This TCR beta chain stems from a study of T cell repertoires in aging, cancer and after chemotherapy. Whole-study context: Healthy donor repertoires were recorded over several months to years and showed clear clonal overlap.

Overall study findings and caveats: Age-matched healthy donors had significantly more diverse, less clonal blood TCR repertoires than untreated cancer patients. In healthy donors, age-related TCR diversity loss mainly reflected lost richness. Rebound thymic output was suggested by rising median generation probability during chemotherapy in each cancer cohort.

A note on this clonotype: The antigen remains unidentified.

Rearranged V-D-J TRB sequences were amplified with a mixed TRB-A/B primer pool. TCRdb reprocessed the multiplex PCR reads with MiXCR, giving one entry per CDR3 protein. This table holds 3,500 or so distinct CDR3 sequences, roughly 36% found once. This CDR3 is 13 amino acids long. The V gene lost 0 bases and the J gene lost 2 bases, with 5 bases spanning the gap. Per the germline V gene, CDR1 is SGHKS and CDR2 is YYEKEE (reference sequence). Amplification of TCR beta used genomic DNA extracted from peripheral blood. The chain employs TRBV5-5 and TRBJ2-5; D ambiguous. The receptor was derived from a human donor in good health. Sequenced input: blood. CDR3: CASSLGFQETQYF. The DNA for the CDR3 is TGTGCCAGCAGCTTGGGGTTTCAAGAGACCCAGTACTTC.